This is a list of T cell receptor beta chains from one sample in a study of cytomegalovirus exposure and HLA in healthy donors. Here immunoSEQ multiplex PCR was the method, and the copy in TCRdb shows in-frame clones only, minus some. This table has about 120,000 clones, around 70% appearing once. Sequenced input: PBMCs. Receptor source: a woman aged 50 to 65 in good health and CMV-seropositive. Each CDR3 is given with its conserved first and last residue. D genes are given only for firm matches. A clone size is listed for some rows: how often the clone was seen (once, few, many), or a class if it is expanded.

cdr3_aa	cdr3_nt	clone_size	d_call	v_call	j_call
CASSPRQGGFYEQYF	TGTGCCAGCTCACCCAGACAGGGGGGATTCTACGAGCAGTACTTC	NA	TRBD1	TRBV18	TRBJ2-7
CASSSLGSGYTF	TGTGCCAGCAGTTCTCTTGGTAGTGGCTACACCTTC	few	NA	TRBV6-5	TRBJ1-2
CASSQDRNNSPLHF	TGTGCCAGCAGCCAAGACAGGAATAATTCACCCCTCCACTTT	NA	NA	TRBV4-2	TRBJ1-6
CASSSGSTSGGTDTQYF	TGCGCCAGCAGCTCCGGGTCCACTAGCGGAGGCACAGATACGCAGTATTTT	NA	TRBD2	TRBV5-1	TRBJ2-3
CASSVGWDRGEQYF	TGTGCCAGCAGCGTTGGCTGGGACAGGGGCGAGCAGTACTTC	NA	TRBD1	TRBV9	TRBJ2-7
CASSVWTGNQPQHF	TGTGCCAGCAGTGTTTGGACAGGCAATCAGCCCCAGCATTTT	NA	NA	TRBV2	TRBJ1-5
CASRRLGNTGELFF	TGTGCCAGCAGGCGACTAGGGAACACCGGGGAGCTGTTTTTT	NA	NA	TRBV28	TRBJ2-2
CASSPGTGGYEQYF	TGTGCCAGCTCACCAGGGACAGGGGGGTACGAGCAGTACTTC	NA	TRBD1	TRBV18	TRBJ2-7
CASSKGTGVRNEQFF	TGTGCCAGTAGTAAAGGGACAGGGGTAAGGAATGAGCAGTTCTTC	NA	TRBD1	TRBV19	TRBJ2-1
CASSPPSRQVIGNQPQHF	TGTGCCAGTAGTCCCCCTTCCCGACAGGTCATAGGCAATCAGCCCCAGCATTTT	NA	NA	TRBV19	TRBJ1-5
CASSPEPFNEKLFF	TGTGCCAGCTCACCAGAGCCGTTTAATGAAAAACTGTTTTTT	NA	NA	TRBV18	TRBJ1-4
CASSPTGVGEQYF	TGTGCCAGCTCACCAACAGGGGTTGGCGAGCAGTACTTC	NA	TRBD1	TRBV18	TRBJ2-7
CASSLDGPRRNEQFF	TGTGCCAGCAGTTTAGACGGCCCAAGGCGGAATGAGCAGTTCTTC	NA	NA	TRBV28	TRBJ2-1
CASSLGFGQGAPYEQYF	TGTGCCAGCAGCTTAGGGTTTGGACAGGGGGCTCCCTACGAGCAGTACTTC	NA	TRBD1	TRBV7-2	TRBJ2-7
CASSGDRVTDTQYF	TGTGCCAGCAGTGGGGACAGGGTCACAGATACGCAGTATTTT	once	TRBD1	TRBV2	TRBJ2-3
CASSHVGQGSYEQYF	TGCGCCAGCAGCCACGTAGGACAGGGCTCCTACGAGCAGTACTTC	once	TRBD1	TRBV4-3	TRBJ2-7
CASMANTEAFF	TGTGCCAGCATGGCGAACACTGAAGCTTTCTTT	NA	NA	TRBV28	TRBJ1-1
CASSQEEVRANYGYTF	TGCGCCAGCAGCCAAGAAGAGGTACGGGCTAACTATGGCTACACCTTC	NA	NA	TRBV4-3	TRBJ1-2
CASSPAGNNQPQHF	TGTGCCAGCAGCCCAGCGGGGAACAATCAGCCCCAGCATTTT	NA	NA	TRBV7-2	TRBJ1-5
CASSRSGTDNQPQHF	TGTGCCAGCTCACGTTCCGGGACAGACAATCAGCCCCAGCATTTT	few	TRBD1	TRBV18	TRBJ1-5
CASSSTLASGSDEQFF	TGTGCCAGTAGTTCGACTTTGGCTAGCGGGAGTGATGAGCAGTTCTTC	NA	TRBD2	TRBV19	TRBJ2-1
CASSMGEGQPQHF	TGTGCCAGTAGTATGGGAGAGGGTCAGCCCCAGCATTTT	few	NA	TRBV19	TRBJ1-5
CASSLSRGSPLGYGYTF	TGTGCCAGCAGCTTAAGCAGGGGGTCTCCTCTGGGCTATGGCTACACCTTC	NA	TRBD1	TRBV7-3	TRBJ1-2
CASSQSAETGSSYEQYF	TGCGCCAGCAGTCAATCGGCGGAAACGGGGAGCTCCTACGAGCAGTACTTC	NA	NA	TRBV23-1	TRBJ2-7
CASSIRQGSGTEAFF	TGTGCCAGTAGTATCCGACAGGGGTCGGGCACTGAAGCTTTCTTT	NA	TRBD1	TRBV19	TRBJ1-1
CASSPGQGSNYGYTF	TGTGCCAGCTCCCCTGGACAGGGCTCTAACTATGGCTACACCTTC	NA	TRBD1	TRBV18	TRBJ1-2
CASSDRGRGTEAFF	TGTGCCAGTAGTGACAGGGGGCGGGGAACTGAAGCTTTCTTT	once	TRBD1	TRBV19	TRBJ1-1
CASSLQGRMNTEAFF	TGTGCCAGCAGTTTACAGGGAAGGATGAACACTGAAGCTTTCTTT	NA	NA	TRBV27	TRBJ1-1
CASTQSQGTGELFF	TGTGCCAGTACCCAATCGCAGGGCACCGGGGAGCTGTTTTTT	NA	NA	TRBV19	TRBJ2-2
CASSPGTGGALNEQFF	TGCGCCAGCAGCCCGGGGACAGGGGGAGCCTTGAATGAGCAGTTCTTC	once	TRBD1	TRBV4-3	TRBJ2-1
CAWSVFGTGRSGANVLTF	TGTGCCTGGAGTGTATTTGGGACAGGGAGGTCTGGGGCCAACGTCCTGACTTTC	NA	TRBD1	TRBV30	TRBJ2-6
CAWSVGQTAKNIQYF	TGTGCCTGGAGTGTTGGACAGACAGCCAAAAACATTCAGTACTTC	NA	NA	TRBV30	TRBJ2-4
CAIAEPGQGGMNTEAFF	TGTGCCATCGCGGAACCAGGACAGGGGGGGATGAACACTGAAGCTTTCTTT	NA	TRBD1	TRBV7-8	TRBJ1-1
CASSSGLAGDFKGNEQFF	TGTGCCAGCAGCTCGGGACTAGCGGGAGACTTTAAGGGGAATGAGCAGTTCTTC	NA	TRBD2	TRBV13	TRBJ2-1
CASSPRGGMGNQPQHF	TGTGCCAGCAGCCCCCGTGGGGGGATGGGCAATCAGCCCCAGCATTTT	NA	NA	TRBV21-1	TRBJ1-5
CASSQDQASGSDTQYF	TGTGCCAGCAGCCAAGATCAAGCTAGCGGGAGTGATACGCAGTATTTT	NA	TRBD2	TRBV4-2	TRBJ2-3
CASRPGQGASNEKLFF	TGTGCCAGTAGACCGGGACAGGGGGCTTCTAATGAAAAACTGTTTTTT	NA	TRBD1	TRBV19	TRBJ1-4
CASSLGQGAGGYTF	TGTGCCAGCAGCTTGGGACAGGGGGCAGGTGGCTACACCTTC	NA	TRBD1	TRBV5-6	TRBJ1-2
CASSFGLAVTYEQYF	TGTGCCAGCAGCTTCGGACTAGCGGTTACCTACGAGCAGTACTTC	NA	TRBD2	TRBV5-4	TRBJ2-7
CASSRAGNTDTQYF	TGTGCCAGCAGCCGCGCGGGGAACACAGATACGCAGTATTTT	few	NA	TRBV5-4	TRBJ2-3
CASSLEPTSGTGELFF	TGTGCCAGCAGCTTAGAGCCCACTAGCGGCACCGGGGAGCTGTTTTTT	NA	TRBD2	TRBV7-6	TRBJ2-2
CASSVTTGGLEQYF	TGTGCCAGCAGCGTTACCACAGGGGGCTTGGAGCAGTACTTC	NA	TRBD1	TRBV9	TRBJ2-7
CASSLREVGEAFF	TGTGCCAGCAGCCTCAGGGAAGTCGGTGAAGCTTTCTTT	few	NA	TRBV7-9	TRBJ1-1
CASRRGFAAGGRDEQFF	TGCGCCAGCCGAAGGGGGTTCGCGGCAGGGGGTAGGGATGAGCAGTTCTTC	NA	TRBD1	TRBV5-1	TRBJ2-1
CASSTGLGETQYF	TGTGCCAGCAGCACAGGACTAGGAGAGACCCAGTACTTC	NA	TRBD2	TRBV7-6	TRBJ2-5
CAISEEDRRKTQYF	TGTGCCATCAGTGAGGAGGACAGGAGGAAGACCCAGTACTTC	NA	TRBD1	TRBV10-3	TRBJ2-5
CASRTSGSGRIGWYF	TGCGCCAGCAGGACTAGCGGGAGTGGTCGCATAGGGTGGTATTTT	NA	TRBD2	TRBV5-1	TRBJ2-3
CASSLTANQPQHF	TGTGCCAGCAGCCTGACTGCGAATCAGCCCCAGCATTTT	few	NA	TRBV5-8	TRBJ1-5
CASSIAGRTSGGLRGETQYF	TGTGCCAGTAGTATCGCCGGCAGAACTAGCGGGGGCCTGAGGGGAGAGACCCAGTACTTC	NA	TRBD2	TRBV19	TRBJ2-5
CTSSQDGGDDNYGYTF	TGCACCAGCAGCCAAGATGGGGGGGACGATAACTATGGCTACACCTTC	NA	NA	TRBV4-3	TRBJ1-2
CARKGQGEAPLHF	TGTGCCAGGAAGGGACAGGGGGAGGCTCCCCTCCACTTT	NA	TRBD1	TRBV2	TRBJ1-6